In this sample, the clone carrying this TCR beta chain turned up many times. Treatment noted: oral pan-JAK inhibitor, 5-10 mg twice daily. The sample originates from a study of CD8+ T cells in alopecia areata. The CDR3 totals 14 residues. Trimming stripped 2 bases from V and 5 bases from J, with 10 bases between. Germline CDR1 reads SGHTA; CDR2 reads FQGNSA. Extraction of RNA preceded its reverse transcription into cDNA, which served as the sequencing template. Only in-frame clones appear in the TCRdb table, and some are missing; sequencing was by immunoSEQ multiplex PCR. The table records under 200,000 clones, 55% to 75% of them present only once.

The sequence was obtained from a human donor with alopecia areata. The chain links TRBV7-2 to TRBJ2-1; D call uncertain. Sequencing was performed on CD4+ T cells sorted from blood, taken at week 4, from a patient treated with tofacitinib. CDR3 in DNA: TGTGCCAGCAGCTTAAGTAGGACGAACAATGAGCAGTTCTTC. Protein product: CASSLSRTNNEQFF.